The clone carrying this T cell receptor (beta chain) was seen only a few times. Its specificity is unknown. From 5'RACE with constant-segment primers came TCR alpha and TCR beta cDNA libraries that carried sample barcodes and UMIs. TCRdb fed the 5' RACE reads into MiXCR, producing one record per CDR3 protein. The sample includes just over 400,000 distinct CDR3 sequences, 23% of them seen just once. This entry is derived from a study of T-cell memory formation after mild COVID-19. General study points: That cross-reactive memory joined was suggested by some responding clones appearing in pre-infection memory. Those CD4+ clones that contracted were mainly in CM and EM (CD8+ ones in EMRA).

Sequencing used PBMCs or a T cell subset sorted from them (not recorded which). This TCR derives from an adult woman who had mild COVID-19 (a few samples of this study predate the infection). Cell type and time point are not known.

The DNA of the CDR3 is TGTGCCAGCAGCCACAGACACACCGGGACTAGCGGGGGGATTGCAGATACGCAGTATTTT. Encoded protein: CASSHRHTGTSGGIADTQYF. The chain is built from TRBV4-2 and TRBJ2-3; 15 nucleotides align to TRBD2. Trimming at V came to 3 bases and at J to 4 bases, leaving 14 bases not matched to a gene. Per germline, CDR1 LGHNA and CDR2 YNFKEQ. This CDR3 contains 20 residues.